Below are 22 T cell receptor beta chains sequenced from a single sample in a study of tumor-infiltrating lymphocytes in primary liver carcinoma. The authors made TCR beta cDNA from about 500 ng total RNA with a constant-region primer. Libraries for TCR beta were built through three nested multiplex PCR rounds, which together made up a slightly modified ARM-PCR procedure. TRBV1-TRBV30 forward primers paired with a C-beta reverse primer drove the first two PCR rounds, about 9 cycles each. TCRdb re-called the multiplex PCR reads with MiXCR, one entry per CDR3 protein. The sample lists about 200,000 distinct CDR3 sequences, almost 65% seen once, with around 7.1% in the top ten. The study extracted blood RNA from unsorted whole blood and also extracted germline DNA. Source material: peripheral blood. These receptor sequences come from a woman aged 55 to 70 with primary liver carcinoma and hepatitis B virus infection.

On this clonotype itself: The CDR3 carries no conserved terminal phenylalanine or tryptophan, so it likely arises from a read error. The chain joins TRBV11-2 to TRBJ2-1; the D gene is possibly TRBD1 (6 bases). The CDR3 is 16 residues long. Per the germline V gene, CDR1 is SGHAT and CDR2 is FQNNGV. The CDR3 is CVSSSDRNPTYNEQFI. The DNA for the CDR3 is TGTGTCAGCAGCTCCGACAGGAACCCGACCTACAATGAGCAGTTCATC.

A note on this clonotype: This sequence may be a read error, since a much larger clone differs from it by one base. The genes are TRBV12-3 or TRBV12-4 and TRBJ2-3; 13 nucleotides match TRBD2. The CDR3 covers 17 residues. The junction had 15 bases not matched to a gene; V was cut back by 8 bases and J by 7 bases. The CDR3 bases are TGTGCCAGCCGTCCCGAAAGGACTAGCGGGAGTGGGTATACGCAGTATTTT. It codes for CASRPERTSGSGYTQYF.

This chain links TRBV7-9 with TRBJ2-5; tentative D call: TRBD2 (6 bases). The CDR3 runs to 17 residues. Trimming stripped 8 bases from V and 4 bases from J, with 26 bases between. The germline CDR1 and CDR2 sequences are SEHNR and FQNEAQ (reference sequence). CDR3 residues: CASCAATRDGGRETQYF. CDR3 DNA sequence: TGTGCCAGCTGCGCCGCCACGCGGGACGGGGGAAGAGAGACCCAGTACTTC.

V gene TRBV28 combines with J gene TRBJ2-7; maybe TRBD2 (5 bases). Looked up from germline, CDR1 is MDHEN and CDR2 is SYDVKM. V lost 7 bases and J 2 bases, leaving 18 bases between the germline ends. The CDR3 totals 15 residues. The DNA of the CDR3 is TGTGCCAGCACCATAGAGGGCGGACCGACCTACGAGCAGTACTTC. Protein: CASTIEGGPTYEQYF.

As concerns this clonotype: Just one base apart from a much larger clone, this may be a read error. The chain has TRBV12-3 or TRBV12-4 and TRBJ2-2, with D possibly being TRBD2 (6 bases). The CDR3 totals 14 residues. V shed 9 bases and J shed 1 base, with 12 bases lying between them. The CDR3 bases are TGTGCCAGTCAGGGAGGACAGAACACCGGGGAGCTGTTTTTT. Amino acid sequence: CASQGGQNTGELFF.

The J gene is TRBJ2-1, the V gene TRBV7-9; D is possibly TRBD1 (6 bases). V shed 5 bases and J shed 6 bases, with 11 bases lying between them. Per the germline V gene, CDR1 is SEHNR and CDR2 is FQNEAQ (reference sequence). The CDR3 runs to 13 residues. The CDR3 coding sequence is TGTGCCAGCAGCAACATACAGGGCAATGAGCAGTTCTTC. This codes for CASSNIQGNEQFF.

The chain has TRBV28 and TRBJ1-2, with D perhaps TRBD1 (5 bases). Trimming removed 7 bases at V and 6 bases at J, with 18 bases between. Germline lookup yields CDR1 MDHEN and CDR2 SYDVKM. The CDR3 loop spans 14 amino acids. CDR3 DNA sequence: TGTGCCAGCACCAATGGGGGACTGACGAATGGCTACACCTTC. Translated: CASTNGGLTNGYTF.

This clonotype was seen repeatedly, ten times or more. The junction departs from the called germline gene at one end, perhaps through a read error. The V and J genes are TRBV11-2 and TRBJ2-7, with TRBD1 matching over 7 bases. Germline CDR1 and CDR2: SGHAT and FQNNGV. The CDR3 totals 19 residues. For the CDR3, the DNA is TGTGCCAGCAGCCTAGATAGACAGGGCCCTGTACTAGGGGAATACGAGCAGTACTTC. Encoded protein: CASSLDRQGPVLGEYEQYF.

Notes on this clonotype: One end of the junction fails to match germline, which may point to a read error. The chain joins TRBV5-1 to TRBJ2-5, with TRBD2 matching over 10 bases. This CDR3 is 15 amino acids long. Germline CDR1 SGHRS, CDR2 YFSETQ. The CDR3 DNA is TGCGCCAACAGCGGGGGGGACCTGAGGGAAGAGACCCAGTACTTC. Amino acid sequence: CANSGGDLREETQYF. The full variable domain, with the rest looked up from reference TRBV5-1 and TRBJ2-5, is KAGVTQTPRYLIKTRGQQVTLSCSPISGHRSVSWYQQTPGQGLQFLFEYFSETQRNKGNFPGRFSGRQFSNSRSEMNVSTLELGDSALYLCANSGGDLREETQYFGPGTRLLVL.

Turning to this clonotype: This could be a read error, since a much larger clone is one nucleotide away. This chain connects TRBV4-1 to TRBJ2-7, with a weak D call TRBD2 (6 bases). The CDR3 extends over 14 amino acids. Looked up from germline, CDR1 is MGHRA and CDR2 is YSYEKL. The CDR3 is CASNQASTSDEQYF. The CDR3 DNA reads as TGCGCCAGCAACCAAGCTTCGACTAGTGACGAGCAGTACTTC.

As for this clonotype: The junction shows a germline mismatch at one end, possibly a read error. V is TRBV5-4 and J is TRBJ2-1; no reliable D call. From germline, CDR1 is SGHNT and CDR2 YYREEE (reference sequence). The CDR3 contains 15 residues. The CDR3 DNA follows: TGTGCCAGCAGCTCCCCCGGAGACTCCTACAATGAGGAGTTCTTC. Translation: CASSSPGDSYNEEFF.

Details on this clonotype: The conserved final phenylalanine or tryptophan is absent from the CDR3, which likely points to a read error. It is unclear where the CDR3 begins or ends on the DNA, so no DNA is shown, and the CDR3 is as TCRdb lists it. The V and J genes are TRBV11-2 and TRBJ2-7; no DNA check was done on the table's D call, TRBD1. 16 amino acids form the CDR3, both terminal residues included. CDR1 is SGHAT, CDR2 FQNNGV, per germline. The CDR3 region is CVSSLASGAGGYERYL.

V and J are TRBV29-1 and TRBJ2-1; D gene uncertain. Trimming removed 8 bases at V and 1 base at J, with 12 bases between. The length of the CDR3 is 13 residues. Germline V gene lookup returns CDR1 SQVTM and CDR2 ANQGSEA. The CDR3 coding sequence is TGCAGCATTGGGGTAGTGTCCTACAATGAGCAGTTCTTC. Amino acid sequence: CSIGVVSYNEQFF.

As to this clonotype: Given a much more abundant clone one base away, this may be a read error. This rearrangement joins TRBV7-8 to TRBJ2-4, with D possibly called TRBD1 or TRBD2 (5 bases each). Germline V gene data show CDR1 as SGHVS and CDR2 as FQNEAQ. V was shortened by 5 bases and J by 8 bases, with 22 bases between the two germline ends. The CDR3 extends over 16 amino acids. The CDR3: CASSPLPPGTSYIQYF. CDR3 sequence (DNA): TGTGCCAGCAGCCCTTTACCCCCAGGGACGAGCTACATTCAGTACTTC.

A few counts support this clonotype. V gene TRBV25-1 combines with J gene TRBJ1-5, with D perhaps matching TRBD1 (5 bases). The germline CDR1 and CDR2 sequences are MGHDK and SYGVNS. This CDR3 is built from 14 residues. V dropped 0 bases and J dropped 3 bases, with 6 bases sitting between them. CDR3 protein: CASSEYRDNQPQHF. The DNA for the CDR3 is TGTGCCAGCAGTGAATACAGGGACAATCAGCCCCAGCATTTT.

In this sample, this clonotype turned up many times. The chain links TRBV12-3 or TRBV12-4 to TRBJ1-2; no firm D call. This CDR3 is 16 amino acids long. V lost 2 bases and J lost 8, with 21 bases in between. CDR3 protein: CASSLTGELSANGYTF. The CDR3 DNA reads as TGTGCCAGCAGTTTAACGGGAGAGCTGAGTGCTAACGGCTACACCTTC.

J is TRBJ2-3 and V is TRBV6-5; D tentatively reads TRBD1 or TRBD2 (6 bases each). The CDR3 is 17 amino acids. Trimming removed 0 bases from V and 5 bases from J, with 18 bases in between. Germline assignment: CDR1 MNHEY and CDR2 SVGAGI. CDR3 loop: CASSYSHPRGGGDTQYF. The CDR3 DNA reads as TGTGCCAGCAGTTACTCACACCCCCGAGGGGGAGGAGATACGCAGTATTTT.

Remarks on this clonotype: Given a much more abundant clone one base away, this may be a read error. The rearrangement uses TRBV5-6 and TRBJ2-7; D might be TRBD2 (6 bases). V was cut by 7 bases and J by 1 base, with 15 bases left in between. Germline CDR1 reads SGHDT; CDR2 reads YYEEEE. The CDR3 runs to 14 residues. The CDR3 is CASGRRDLSYEQYF. In DNA form, the CDR3 reads TGTGCCAGCGGCCGCCGGGACTTGTCCTACGAGCAGTACTTC. Drawing the rest from reference TRBV5-6 and TRBJ2-7, the complete variable domain is DAGVTQSPTHLIKTRGQQVTLRCSPKSGHDTVSWYQQALGQGPQFIFQYYEEEERQRGNFPDRFSGHQFPNYSSELNVNALLLGDSALYLCASGRRDLSYEQYFGPGTRLTVT.

A word on this clonotype: At one boundary the junction diverges from the germline segment, which might be a read error. The chain has TRBV11-2 and TRBJ1-3; TRBD1 might be the D (6 bases). Looked up from germline, CDR1 is SGHAT and CDR2 is FQNNGV. This CDR3 comprises 14 residues. This CDR3 is CVSSRGSYGNTIYF. The CDR3 DNA is TGTGTCAGCAGCAGGGGTTCATATGGAAACACCATATATTTT.

This chain links TRBV5-1 with TRBJ1-1; no clear D. Germline V gene sequence: CDR1 SGHRS, CDR2 YFSETQ. This CDR3 is 15 amino acids long. V lost 3 bases to trimming and J lost 0 bases, with 12 bases between them. In DNA form, the CDR3 reads TGCGCCAGCAGCTCCCAGGCCGAATTGAACACTGAAGCTTTCTTT. Its protein is CASSSQAELNTEAFF.

This clonotype was detected only a few times. A single base separates this from a much larger clone, so it may be a read error. V gene TRBV10-3 combines with J gene TRBJ2-5, with unresolved D. The germline V gene encodes CDR1 ENHRY and CDR2 SYGVKD. The CDR3 extends over 14 amino acids. The germline V and J ends were trimmed by 4 bases and 5 bases, with 14 bases remaining between them. CDR3 sequence (DNA): TGTGCCATCAGTGGAGTGGCCCTGACGGAGACCCAGTACTTC. Translated, it gives CAISGVALTETQYF.

Concerning this clonotype itself: Just one base apart from a much larger clone, this may be a read error. This chain uses TRBV4-1 with TRBJ2-2, with 7 nucleotides matching TRBD1. Per the germline V gene, CDR1 is MGHRA and CDR2 is YSYEKL. CDR3 size: 14 residues. CDR3 sequence (DNA): TGCACCAGCAGCAAACAGGGGATCACCGGGGAGCTGTTTTTT. Its translation is CTSSKQGITGELFF.